This TCR beta chain was found in a study of cytomegalovirus exposure and HLA in healthy donors. About the study: The approximately 120 validation repertoires, a later analysis reported, used the same platform as the approximately 730 repertoires from the first cohort.

The V gene's germline CDR1 is MNHNS and CDR2 SASEGT. This CDR3 has 12 amino acids. Trimming removed 7 bases from V and 5 bases from J, with 12 bases in between. Assay used: immunoSEQ multiplex PCR; TCRdb lists only in-frame clones, some missing. Here the sample spans 150,000 to 200,000 clones, approximately 81% being singletons. Overall study results and limits: The study labeled 150 to 200 TCR beta chains cytomegalovirus-associated. Through in vitro validation, three CMV-associated chains were shown to be specific for CMV antigens.

This clone was seen more than once but under ten times. The antigen remains unidentified. This chain uses TRBV6-1 with TRBJ2-7; D gene ambiguous. Sequenced input: PBMCs. This receptor was taken from a man aged 25 to 40 in good health and CMV-seropositive. The CDR3 sequence: CASMRKVHEQYF. The DNA of the CDR3 is TGTGCCAGCATGAGGAAGGTTCACGAGCAGTACTTC.